This T cell receptor (beta chain) came from a study of OX40 agonist ivuxolimab in advanced cancers. Looking at the study overall: Ivuxolimab was a fully human IgG2 agonistic monoclonal antibody targeting the costimulatory receptor OX40 (CD134). Prior anti-PD-1, anti-PD-L1 or anti-CTLA-4 therapy was permitted, and about two fifths of dose-escalation patients had received checkpoint inhibitors. The purpose of peripheral TCRbeta sequencing was to test whether ivuxolimab changed TCR sequence diversity and led to clonal T-cell expansion. Partial responses occurred in three dose-escalation patients: two with cutaneous melanoma and one with hepatocellular carcinoma. The monotherapy dose-escalation portion (N of about 49 patients) of the phase I ivuxolimab trial is reported in the paper. Intravenous ivuxolimab was administered to patients every 2 weeks at six dose levels: 0.01, 0.1, 0.3, 1.5, 3 and 10 mg/kg. Among the roughly 52 dose-escalation patients, approximately 20 had hepatocellular carcinoma, approximately 15 melanoma, 9 renal cell carcinoma and 9 head and neck cancer. In the dose-escalation cohort, approximately 82% of patients were male, and the mean age was roughly 56 years with a range of roughly 20 to 85. What the work shows at the level of the full study, not this receptor alone: Antigen specificity was not determined for the clonally expanded peripheral T cells. At doses of 0.1 to 3.0 mg/kg, clonal expansion of both CD4+ and CD8+ blood T cells was observed from baseline to week 6. Low levels of normalized T-cell clonal expansion were also shown by some nonresponding patients. After ivuxolimab, CD8+ T cells had more expanded clones than CD4+ T cells on average. In partial responders in the 0.1-3.0 mg/kg groups, normalized peripheral clonal expansion was found to be among the lowest, especially among CD8+ T cells.

The trial excluded patients who had a history of autoimmune disease or who were on systemic immunosuppression. Peripheral blood for TCR sequencing was drawn from every dose cohort at baseline, at cycle 4 day 1 and at cycle 7 day 1. The samples were taken from a phase I, first-in-human, multicenter, open-label dose-escalation trial of ivuxolimab. Adults with locally advanced or metastatic melanoma, renal cell carcinoma, hepatocellular carcinoma or head and neck squamous cell carcinoma were enrolled in the trial. Before TCR sequencing, CD4+ and CD8+ T cells were separately sorted from peripheral blood. To sequence the TCRbeta CDR3 region, genomic DNA was isolated from the sorted cells. TCRbeta CDR3 regions were sequenced using the immunoSEQ Assay. In its TCRdb copy, this immuneACCESS table keeps in-frame sequences only and misses some clones. Where compared with another copy, unresolved V genes explain less than half of these, and the others have no known cause. This sample lists 55,000 to 80,000 clones; 75% to 90% were detected once. The biggest ten clones account for approximately 2.5% of the sample.

Per the germline V gene (reference sequence), LNHDA is the CDR1 and SQIVND is the CDR2. Between the V and J ends, shortened by 5 bases and 6 bases respectively, the junction contains 8 bases. The CDR3 goes from the cysteine to the phenylalanine over 11 residues. Only the CDR3 DNA is retained, 33 bases long and in frame from the first base. As concerns this clone: The specificity of this receptor is unknown. No much larger clone exists at a distance of one base, and base qualities are not known.

The V and J segments used are TRBV19 and TRBJ2-7; the D gene assignment is ambiguous. The clonotype originates from an adult with an advanced solid tumor such as melanoma, head and neck, liver or kidney cancer. This specimen was CD4+ or CD8+ T cells sorted from blood, taken in a trial of the OX40 agonist ivuxolimab. The DNA sequence is given as TGTGCCAGTAGTTCAGGCGTCGAGCAGTACTTC. Translated, it reads CASSSGVEQYF. The reference TRBV19 and TRBJ2-7 proteins fill in what lies around the CDR3, so the full variable domain reads DGGITQSPKYLFRKEGQNVTLSCEQNLNHDAMYWYRQDPGQGLRLIYYSQIVNDFQKGDIAEGYSVSREKKESFPLTVTSAQKNPTAFYLCASSSGVEQYFGPGTRLTVT.